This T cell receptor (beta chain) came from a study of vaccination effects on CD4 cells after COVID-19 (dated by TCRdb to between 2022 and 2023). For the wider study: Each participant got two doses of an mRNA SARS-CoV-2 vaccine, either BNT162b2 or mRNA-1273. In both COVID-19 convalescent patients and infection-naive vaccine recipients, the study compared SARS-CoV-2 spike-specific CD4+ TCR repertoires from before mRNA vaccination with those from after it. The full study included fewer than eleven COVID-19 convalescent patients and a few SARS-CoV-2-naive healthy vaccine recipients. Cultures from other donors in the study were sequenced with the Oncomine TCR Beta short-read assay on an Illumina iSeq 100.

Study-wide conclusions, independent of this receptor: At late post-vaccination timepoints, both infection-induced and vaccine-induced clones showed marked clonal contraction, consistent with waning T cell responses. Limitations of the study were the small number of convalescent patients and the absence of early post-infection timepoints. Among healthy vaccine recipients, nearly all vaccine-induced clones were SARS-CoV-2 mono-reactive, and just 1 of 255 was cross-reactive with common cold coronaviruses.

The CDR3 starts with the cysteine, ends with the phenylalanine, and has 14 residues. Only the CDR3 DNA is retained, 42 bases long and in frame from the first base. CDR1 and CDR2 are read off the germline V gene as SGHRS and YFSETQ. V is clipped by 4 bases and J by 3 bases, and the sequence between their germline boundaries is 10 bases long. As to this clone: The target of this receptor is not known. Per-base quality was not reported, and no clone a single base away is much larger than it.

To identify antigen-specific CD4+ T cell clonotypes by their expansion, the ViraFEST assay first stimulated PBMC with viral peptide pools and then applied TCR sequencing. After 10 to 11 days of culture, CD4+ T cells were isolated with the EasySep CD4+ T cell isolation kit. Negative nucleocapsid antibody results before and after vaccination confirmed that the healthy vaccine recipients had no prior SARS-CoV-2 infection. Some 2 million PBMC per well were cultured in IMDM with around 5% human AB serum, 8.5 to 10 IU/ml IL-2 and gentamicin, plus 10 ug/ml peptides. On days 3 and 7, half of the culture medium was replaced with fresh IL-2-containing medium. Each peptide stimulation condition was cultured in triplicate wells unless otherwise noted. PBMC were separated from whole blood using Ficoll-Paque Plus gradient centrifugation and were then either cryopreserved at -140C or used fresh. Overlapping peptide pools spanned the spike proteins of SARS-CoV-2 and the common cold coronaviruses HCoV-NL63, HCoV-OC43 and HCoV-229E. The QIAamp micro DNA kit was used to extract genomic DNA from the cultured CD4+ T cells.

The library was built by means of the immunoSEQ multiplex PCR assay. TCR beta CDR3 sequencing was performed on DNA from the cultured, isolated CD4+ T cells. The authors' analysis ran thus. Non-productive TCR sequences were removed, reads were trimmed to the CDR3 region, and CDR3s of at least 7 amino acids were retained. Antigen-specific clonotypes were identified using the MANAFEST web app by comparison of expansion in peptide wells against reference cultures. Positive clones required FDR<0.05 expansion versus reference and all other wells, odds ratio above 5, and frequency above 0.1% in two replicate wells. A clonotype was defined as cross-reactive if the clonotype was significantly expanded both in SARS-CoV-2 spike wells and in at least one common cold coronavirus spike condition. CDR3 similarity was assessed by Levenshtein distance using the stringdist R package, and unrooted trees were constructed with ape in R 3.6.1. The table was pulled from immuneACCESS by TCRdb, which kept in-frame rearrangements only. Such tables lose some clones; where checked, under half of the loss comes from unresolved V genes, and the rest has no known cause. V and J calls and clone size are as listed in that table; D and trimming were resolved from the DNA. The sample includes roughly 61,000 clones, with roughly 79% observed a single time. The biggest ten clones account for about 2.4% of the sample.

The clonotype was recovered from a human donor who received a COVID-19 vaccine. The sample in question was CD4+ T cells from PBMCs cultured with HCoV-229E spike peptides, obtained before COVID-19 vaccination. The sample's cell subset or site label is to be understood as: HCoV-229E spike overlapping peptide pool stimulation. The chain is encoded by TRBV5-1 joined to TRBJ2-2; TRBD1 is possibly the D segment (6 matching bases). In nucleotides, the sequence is TGCGCCAGCAGCGGCCGGACAGACACCGGGGAGCTGTTTTTT. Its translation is CASSGRTDTGELFF.